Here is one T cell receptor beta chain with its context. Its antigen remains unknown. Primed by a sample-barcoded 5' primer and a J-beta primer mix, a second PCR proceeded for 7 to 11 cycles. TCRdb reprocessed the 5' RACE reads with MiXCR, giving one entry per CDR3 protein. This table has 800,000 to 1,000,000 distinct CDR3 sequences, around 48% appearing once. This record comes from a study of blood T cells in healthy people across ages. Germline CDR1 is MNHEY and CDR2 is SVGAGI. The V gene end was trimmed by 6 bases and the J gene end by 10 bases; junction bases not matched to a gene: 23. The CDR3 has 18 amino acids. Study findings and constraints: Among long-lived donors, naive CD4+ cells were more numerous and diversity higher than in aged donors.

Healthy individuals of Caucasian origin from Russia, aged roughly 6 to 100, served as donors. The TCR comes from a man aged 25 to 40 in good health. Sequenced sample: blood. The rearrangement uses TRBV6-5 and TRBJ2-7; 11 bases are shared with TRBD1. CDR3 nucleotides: TGTGCCAGCAGCCTTACTCGACCCCGAAGGACAGGGGGCACAAATCAGTACTTC. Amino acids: CASSLTRPRRTGGTNQYF.